The present TCR beta chain was sequenced within a study of beta chain features in type 1 diabetes (dated by TCRdb to 2016 to 2019). Regarding the study in general: Mean age, gender distribution, total cell number and subset yield were not different between patients and healthy donors. A total of around 100 million sorted cells were examined across all samples, and RNA yield correlated strongly with the number of cells per subset. Whereas all 30 or so donors provided naive and central memory subsets, regulatory and stem cell-like memory subsets were isolated from just 8 patients and roughly 8 healthy donors. In the study, TCRB repertoires of sorted circulating CD4+ T cell subsets from recently diagnosed type 1 diabetes patients were compared with those of matched healthy donors. What the authors observed across the whole study: HLA sub-analyses involved small numbers of individuals, so any influence of HLA type on TCRB rearrangement remained unresolved. Naive, central memory and regulatory TCRB repertoires appeared more similar among patients than among healthy donors. PCR might favor shorter templates, but patient and control samples were amplified and corrected together, so any skew would affect both groups equally. In all four CD4+ subsets, TCRB CDR3 length was moderately but significantly shorter in type 1 diabetes patients. At VDJ recombination sites, type 1 diabetes patients had fewer insertions and more deleted nucleotides, which implies abnormalities in thymic rearrangement. Sequencing cDNA rather than genomic DNA could over-represent highly expressing activated cells, although activation and CD3 levels did not differ between groups.

Taken from cysteine to phenylalanine, the CDR3 has 11 residues. Only the CDR3 region is kept as DNA, spanning 33 bases read in frame from base 1. V loses 5 bases of germline sequence and J loses 9 bases, and the interval between the two ends is 8 bases. CDR1 and CDR2 were assigned from the germline V gene as MNHEY and SVGAGI. The entire amount of isolated RNA was reverse transcribed using the High Capacity cDNA Reverse Transcription Kit, so the sequenced TCRB transcripts were expressed ones. Naive, central memory and regulatory T cell samples underwent deep immunoSEQ sequencing, averaging about 3.57 million total reads per sample. Sorted cells were lysed in RLT buffer and RNA was extracted with DNase-treated RNeasy Micro or Mini kits, depending on cell number. Each cell subset was processed on its own to prevent cross-contamination, while patient and healthy donor samples were processed together. Using the immunoSEQ multiplex PCR, TCRB sequences were amplified from cDNA into 87-bp fragments spanning the CDR3 region. Sequencing of the amplicons was performed on the Illumina HiSeq platform. The study's own analysis went as follows. Synthetic template baselines were used to correct PCR bias computationally, reads within Hamming distance 2 were collapsed, and singletons that could not be merged were discarded. By aligning reads against IMGT, V, D and J genes, CDR3 length, and insertions or deletions at six rearrangement sites were assigned. Within each subset, clonotype counts were normalized to the number of sorted cells before true diversity and Gini coefficients were calculated with the tcR R package. The overlap coefficient, calculated on TCRB nucleotide sequences, was used to quantify repertoire sharing. Out-of-frame TCRB sequences from naive cells were analyzed as a proxy for the pre-selection repertoire. TCRdb holds this immuneACCESS table with in-frame rearrangements only. Some clones are missing; in checked studies, unresolved V genes explain under half, and the rest has no known cause. V, J and clone size are those of that table, while D and trimming were read from the DNA. This sample is represented by 200,000 to 250,000 clones; around 15% of them were singletons. About 0.085% of the sample goes to the ten largest clones.

This clone was seen only a few times. The clone's antigen remains unknown. Nothing much larger sits one base from this clone, and base qualities are not available. From each donor, a single peripheral blood sample of around 120 mL on average was drawn into heparinised tubes. A BD FACSAria II and a panel including CD45RO, CCR7, CD25, CD127, CD95 and CD27 were used to sort naive, central memory, regulatory and stem cell-like memory CD4+ T cells. Every sorted population had a purity above 95%. PBMCs were isolated immediately by Lymphoprep density gradient centrifugation and stained directly without culture. So that batch effects would be minimized, each experiment stained and sorted samples in pairs, pairing one healthy donor with one patient.

The chain uses TRBV6-5 and TRBJ2-1; the D gene identity is not certain. The sequence came from a man aged 25-45 years with type 1 diabetes. The sample taken for sequencing was naive CD4+ T cells from blood. The sample's cell subset or site label, decoded: true naive CD4+ T cells. CDR3 protein: CASSQATEQFF. The nucleotides read TGTGCCAGCAGTCAAGCCACTGAGCAGTTCTTC.